This TCR beta chain was recorded in a study of cytomegalovirus exposure and HLA in healthy donors. Study-wide results and caveats: Most TCR beta V segments were productive about 90% or about 30% of the time in an earlier analysis.

Primers included in the PCR were 60 Vbeta and 13 Jbeta primers. The assay was immunoSEQ multiplex PCR, and TCRdb's table has in-frame clones only and misses some. The data contain 100,000 to 120,000 clones, 76% of them singletons. V was clipped by 1 base and J by 9 bases; unmatched bases: 0. The CDR3 extends over 11 amino acids. CDR1 and CDR2 from the germline V gene are GTSNPN and SVGIG (reference sequence). In the case of this clone: The antigen is unknown.

Sequencing was carried out using PBMCs. The source is a man aged 25-45 years in good health and CMV-seropositive. V and J are TRBV30 and TRBJ2-1; 7 positions agree with TRBD2. The CDR3 bases are TGTGCCTGGAGTGGACTAGCTGAGCAGTTCTTC. Amino acid sequence: CAWSGLAEQFF.